The T cell receptor (beta chain) under discussion was sequenced for a study of CD8 T cells in ankylosing spondylitis. Whole-study results and caveats: Characteristic, it appeared, of ankylosing spondylitis blood was a TCR beta motif of about eight highly homologous variants.

CDR1 is MDHEN, CDR2 SYDVKM, per germline. The ends lost 3 bases at V and 0 bases at J; junction bases unmatched: 1. The length of the CDR3 is 16 residues. This clonotype has at least ten counts. Its cognate antigen is unknown. TCRdb processed the 5' RACE reads anew with MiXCR; each CDR3 protein has one entry. This table has 450,000 to 550,000 distinct CDR3 sequences, about 5% appearing once. The material sequenced was blood, either unsorted or a sorted T cell fraction (not recorded which). The source is a male donor with ankylosing spondylitis. This sequence joins TRBV28 and TRBJ2-1; 11 bases line up with TRBD2. The CDR3 DNA reads as TGTGCCAGCAGTTTCGGACTAGCGGGCTCCTACAATGAGCAGTTCTTC. Translated: CASSFGLAGSYNEQFF.